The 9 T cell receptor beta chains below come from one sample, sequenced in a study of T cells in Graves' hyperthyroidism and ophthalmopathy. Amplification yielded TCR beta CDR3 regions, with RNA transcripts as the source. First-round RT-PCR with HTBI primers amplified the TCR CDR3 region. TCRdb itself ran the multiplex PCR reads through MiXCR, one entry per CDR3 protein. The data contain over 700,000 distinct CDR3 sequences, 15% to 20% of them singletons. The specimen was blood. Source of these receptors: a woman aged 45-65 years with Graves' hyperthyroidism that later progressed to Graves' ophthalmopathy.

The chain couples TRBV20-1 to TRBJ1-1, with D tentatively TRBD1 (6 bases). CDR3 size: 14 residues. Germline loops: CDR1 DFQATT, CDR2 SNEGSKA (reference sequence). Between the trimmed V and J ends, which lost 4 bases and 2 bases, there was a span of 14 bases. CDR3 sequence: CSAKSNRDNTEAFF. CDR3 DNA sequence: TGCAGTGCTAAGAGTAACAGGGATAACACTGAAGCTTTCTTT.

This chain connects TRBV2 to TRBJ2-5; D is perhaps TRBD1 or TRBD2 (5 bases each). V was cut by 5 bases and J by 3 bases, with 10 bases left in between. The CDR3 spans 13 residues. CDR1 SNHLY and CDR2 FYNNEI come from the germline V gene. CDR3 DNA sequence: TGTGCCAGCAGTCGGGACCTAAAAGAGACCCAGTACTTC. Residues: CASSRDLKETQYF.

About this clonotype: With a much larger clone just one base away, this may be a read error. The CDR3 reads CASSPDRNSPLHF. In nucleotides, the CDR3 is TGTGCCAGCAGCCCCGACAGAAATTCACCCCTCCACTTT. J is TRBJ1-6 and V is TRBV7-9; possible D gene TRBD1, 5 bases. CDR3 length equals 13 residues. The V end lost 5 bases, the J end lost 7 bases, and 9 bases lay between the germline ends. The germline V gene has CDR1 SEHNR and CDR2 FQNEAQ (reference sequence).

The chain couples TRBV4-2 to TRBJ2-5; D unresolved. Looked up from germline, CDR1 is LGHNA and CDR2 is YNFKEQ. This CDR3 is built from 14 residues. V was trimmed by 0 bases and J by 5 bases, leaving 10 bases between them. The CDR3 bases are TGTGCCAGCAGCCAAGATGGGGTTGAGGAGACCCAGTACTTC. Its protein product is CASSQDGVEETQYF.

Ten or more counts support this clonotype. The CDR3 sequence: CSVEPGQGSTDTQYF. CDR3 in DNA: TGCAGCGTTGAACCGGGACAGGGGAGCACAGATACGCAGTATTTT. V and J are TRBV29-1 and TRBJ2-3; 10 positions agree with TRBD1. V was clipped by 2 bases and J by 0 bases; unmatched bases: 2. This CDR3 has 15 amino acids. Germline-derived CDR1 and CDR2 are SQVTM and ANQGSEA.

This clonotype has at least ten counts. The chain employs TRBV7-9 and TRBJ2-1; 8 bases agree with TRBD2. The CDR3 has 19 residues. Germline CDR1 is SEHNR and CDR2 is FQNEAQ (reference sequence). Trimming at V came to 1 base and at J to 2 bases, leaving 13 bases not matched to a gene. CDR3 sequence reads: CASSLGAGGGYIAYNEQFF. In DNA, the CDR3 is TGTGCCAGCAGCTTAGGTGCGGGGGGCGGGTATATCGCCTACAATGAGCAGTTCTTC.

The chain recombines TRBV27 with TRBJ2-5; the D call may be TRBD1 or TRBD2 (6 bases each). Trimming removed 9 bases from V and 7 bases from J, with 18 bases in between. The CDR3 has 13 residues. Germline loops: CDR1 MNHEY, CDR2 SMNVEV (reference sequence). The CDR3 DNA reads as TGTGCCAGTCCAATCGGGGGCTTCGGGACCCAGTACTTC. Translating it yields CASPIGGFGTQYF.

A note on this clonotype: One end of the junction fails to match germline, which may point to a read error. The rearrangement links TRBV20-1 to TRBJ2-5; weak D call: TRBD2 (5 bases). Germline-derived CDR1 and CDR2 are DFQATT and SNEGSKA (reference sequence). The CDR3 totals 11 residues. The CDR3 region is CSTRASETQYF. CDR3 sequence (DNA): TGCAGTACTAGAGCCTCAGAGACCCAGTACTTC.

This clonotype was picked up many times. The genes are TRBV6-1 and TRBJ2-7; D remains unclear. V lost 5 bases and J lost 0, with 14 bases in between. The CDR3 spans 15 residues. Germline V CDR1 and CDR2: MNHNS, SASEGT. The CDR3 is CASSPSKTASYEQYF. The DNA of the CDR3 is TGTGCCAGCAGTCCCTCAAAAACGGCCTCCTACGAGCAGTACTTC.